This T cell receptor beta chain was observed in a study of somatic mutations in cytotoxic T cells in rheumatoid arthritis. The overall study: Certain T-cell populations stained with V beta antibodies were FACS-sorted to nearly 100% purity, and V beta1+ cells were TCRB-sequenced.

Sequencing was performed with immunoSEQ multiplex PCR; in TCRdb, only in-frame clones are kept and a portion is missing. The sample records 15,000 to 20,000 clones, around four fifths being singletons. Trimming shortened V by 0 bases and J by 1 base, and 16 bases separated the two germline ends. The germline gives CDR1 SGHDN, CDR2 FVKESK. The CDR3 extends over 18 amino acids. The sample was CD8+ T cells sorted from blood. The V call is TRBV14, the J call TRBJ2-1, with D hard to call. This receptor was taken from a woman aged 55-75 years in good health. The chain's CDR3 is CASSQDTRKGKSYNEQFF. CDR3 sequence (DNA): TGTGCCAGCAGCCAAGATACCCGGAAGGGAAAGTCCTACAATGAGCAGTTCTTC.